This T cell receptor (beta chain) was found in a study of T-cell memory formation after mild COVID-19. Study-level results: Within pre-infection memory, some responding clones were found, suggesting cross-reactive memory joined.

This clonotype was picked up many times. The target antigen is unknown. A junction end diverges from the germline sequence, so it may reflect a read error. MiXCR was run by TCRdb on the 5' RACE reads, yielding one entry per CDR3 protein. The sample shows fewer than 95,000 distinct CDR3 sequences, less than 15% of them seen only once. The CDR3 runs 15 residues. The chain employs TRBV12-3 or TRBV12-4 and TRBJ2-6; possibly TRBD1 or TRBD2 for D (5 bases each). This clonotype was sampled from a young man who had mild COVID-19 (a few samples of this study predate the infection). Cell type and time point are not known. Input material: PBMCs or a T cell subset sorted from them (not recorded which). The CDR3 DNA reads as TGTGCCATCCCCGGGGCCATCTCTGGGGCCAACGTCCTGGCTTTC. Amino acid sequence: CAIPGAISGANVLAF.